The 29 T cell receptor beta chains below were found in one sample sequenced in a study of cytomegalovirus exposure and HLA in healthy donors. With 60 Vbeta and 13 Jbeta primers, the PCR was carried out. Libraries were prepared by immunoSEQ multiplex PCR; TCRdb keeps only in-frame clonotypes and omits some of them. Found here are roughly 51,000 clones, around 81% of them singletons; the top ten hold 2% to 2.5%. Source material: PBMCs. The source is a boy aged 10-17 years in good health and CMV-seropositive.

The rearrangement joins TRBV19 to TRBJ1-5; weak D call: TRBD1 (6 bases). From germline, CDR1 is LNHDA and CDR2 SQIVND (reference sequence). With 4 bases removed from V and 6 bases from J, the gap between germline ends came to 7 bases. The CDR3 covers 12 residues. CDR3 in DNA: TGTGCCAGTAGTACAGGGGTTCAGCCCCAGCATTTT. Translating it yields CASSTGVQPQHF.

This clone was counted a single time. This chain links TRBV9 with TRBJ2-2; a possible D gene is TRBD2 (5 bases). V was trimmed by 0 bases and J by 4 bases, leaving 7 bases between them. Germline V gene sequence: CDR1 SGDLS, CDR2 YYNGEE. This CDR3 is 14 amino acids long. Written as DNA, the CDR3 is TGTGCCAGCAGCGTAGCGGGGATCACCGGGGAGCTGTTTTTT. Its translation: CASSVAGITGELFF.

V gene TRBV2 combines with J gene TRBJ2-6; 9 bases line up with TRBD2. This CDR3 contains 15 residues. Germline values: CDR1 SNHLY, CDR2 FYNNEI. The V segment lost 8 bases and the J segment 4 bases; nucleotides outside the gene matches: 6. CDR3 amino acids: CASRGGAWGANVLTF. CDR3 coding DNA: TGTGCCAGCCGCGGGGGGGCGTGGGGGGCCAACGTCCTGACTTTC. The entire variable domain, with the rest obtained from reference TRBV2 and TRBJ2-6, is as follows: EPEVTQTPSHQVTQMGQEVILRCVPISNHLYFYWYRQILGQKVEFLVSFYNNEISEKSEIFDDQFSVERPDGSNFTLKIRSTKLEDSAMYFCASRGGAWGANVLTFGAGSRLTVL.

V usage is TRBV6-1 and J usage is TRBJ2-7; the match to TRBD1 covers 10 bases. V shed 6 bases and J 2 bases; nucleotides not matched to a gene: 7. The CDR3 sequence is 15 residues long. Germline lookup yields CDR1 MNHNS and CDR2 SASEGT. The CDR3 nucleotides are TGTGCCAGCAGATCCCACGGACAGGGGGCCTACGAGCAGTACTTC. Its protein product is CASRSHGQGAYEQYF.

The J gene is TRBJ1-1, the V gene TRBV23-1, with D possibly being TRBD1 (5 bases). TRBV23-1 is an open reading frame, and its role is uncertain. Trimming shortened V by 4 bases and J by 7 bases, and 7 bases separated the two germline ends. The CDR3 has 11 amino acids. The CDR3 reads CASSPDSEAFF. The CDR3 DNA follows: TGCGCCAGCAGTCCCGACAGTGAAGCTTTCTTT.

This clone was detected only once. The chain combines TRBV13 with TRBJ2-1, with D hard to call. Trimming shortened V by 7 bases and J by 2 bases, and 12 bases separated the two germline ends. This CDR3 is built from 14 residues. Germline CDR1 PRHDT, CDR2 FYEKMQ (reference sequence). The CDR3 bases are TGTGCCAGCAAGTTAAGCAAGCCCTACAATGAGCAGTTCTTC. Translation: CASKLSKPYNEQFF.

The chain is built from TRBV11-2 and TRBJ1-2, with no clear D. V dropped 1 base and J dropped 0 bases, with 12 bases sitting between them. Per the germline V gene, CDR1 is SGHAT and CDR2 is FQNNGV. The CDR3 length is 16 residues. CDR3 nucleotides: TGTGCCAGCAGCTTAGGCGAACTCTATCCTAACTATGGCTACACCTTC. Amino acid sequence: CASSLGELYPNYGYTF.

CDR3 sequence (DNA): TGCGCCAGCAGCTTGGTTGAGGGCACCGGGGAGCTGTTTTTT. This sequence encodes CASSLVEGTGELFF. The chain is built from TRBV5-1 and TRBJ2-2; D is perhaps TRBD2 (5 bases). The CDR3 sequence is 14 residues long. Germline-derived CDR1 and CDR2 are SGHRS and YFSETQ. Trimming pared 0 bases from V and 4 bases from J, leaving 7 bases between.

This clone was seen a few times. This chain connects TRBV6-4 to TRBJ2-1; the D gene is possibly TRBD1 (6 bases). Trimming took 3 bases from V and 0 from J, leaving 12 bases between them. This CDR3 has 16 amino acids. The germline gives CDR1 MRHNA, CDR2 SNTAGT. The CDR3: CASSDTQGSSYNEQFF. CDR3 nucleotide sequence: TGTGCCAGCAGTGATACTCAGGGGAGCTCCTACAATGAGCAGTTCTTC.

The chain carries TRBV5-1 and TRBJ2-5; D is uncertain. Trimming pared 3 bases from V and 3 bases from J, leaving 12 bases between. Germline V CDR1 and CDR2: SGHRS, YFSETQ. This CDR3 contains 14 residues. The CDR3, as DNA: TGCGCCAGCAGCTCCCGACTGCCGAAAGAGACCCAGTACTTC. Translated: CASSSRLPKETQYF.

This chain connects TRBV5-1 to TRBJ1-1; D is unclear. Trimming removed 5 bases from V and 1 base from J, with 21 bases in between. Germline values: CDR1 SGHRS, CDR2 YFSETQ. This CDR3 has 17 amino acids. CDR3 nucleotides: TGCGCCAGCAGGTTCTCGGGGTCAACTTCTACGAACACTGAAGCTTTCTTT. It codes for CASRFSGSTSTNTEAFF.

This clone was detected only once. The gene calls are TRBV12-5 and TRBJ2-7; D call uncertain. The CDR3 covers 14 residues. Looked up from germline, CDR1 is LGHNT and CDR2 is FRNRAP. With 8 bases removed from V and 7 bases from J, the gap between germline ends came to 21 bases. The chain's CDR3 is CASWARVGFQEQYF. Here the CDR3 DNA reads TGTGCTAGTTGGGCCCGCGTTGGGTTTCAAGAGCAGTACTTC.

The chain couples TRBV6-1 to TRBJ2-3, with a tentative D call TRBD1 (6 bases). Germline V CDR1 and CDR2: MNHNS, SASEGT. This CDR3 has 17 residues. Trimming removed 3 bases at V and 4 bases at J, with 20 bases between. Here the CDR3 reads CASSDSTGPTYADTQYF. CDR3 in DNA: TGTGCCAGCAGTGATTCGACAGGACCGACCTATGCAGATACGCAGTATTTT.

The rearrangement joins TRBV6-5 to TRBJ2-7; 7 bases line up with TRBD1. The V segment lost 5 bases and the J segment 2 bases; nucleotides outside the gene matches: 9. CDR3 size: 15 residues. The germline CDR1 and CDR2 sequences are MNHEY and SVGAGI. CDR3 amino acids: CASSLLRDSTYEQYF. For the CDR3, the DNA is TGTGCCAGCAGTCTACTCCGGGACAGCACCTACGAGCAGTACTTC.

Turning to this clone: A read error may account for a junction end that differs from germline. The CDR3 nucleotides are TGTTCCAGCAGCTTAGGATATCAGGGTATACAGCCCCAGCATTTT. Protein: CSSSLGYQGIQPQHF. The chain carries TRBV7-9 and TRBJ1-5; D possibly corresponds to TRBD1 (5 bases). This CDR3 is built from 15 residues. Germline CDR1 and CDR2: SEHNR and FQNEAQ (reference sequence).

The DNA for the CDR3 is TGTGCCAGCAGCGCAAAGTCCCGGGACAGGAGATCACCCCTCCACTTT. As protein: CASSAKSRDRRSPLHF. The rearrangement uses TRBV11-2 and TRBJ1-6, with 8 nucleotides matching TRBD1. With 5 bases clipped from V and 10 bases from J, the junction kept 13 bases outside the gene matches. Germline CDR1 reads SGHAT; CDR2 reads FQNNGV. The CDR3 consists of 16 residues.

The J gene is TRBJ2-7, the V gene TRBV7-9, with 10 bases lining up with TRBD1. CDR1 and CDR2 (germline): SEHNR, FQNEAQ (reference sequence). The CDR3 runs to 15 residues. The V and J ends lost 4 bases and 5 bases, in that order; junction bases with no gene match: 8. The CDR3 loop reads CASSYTGTGVHEQYF. The DNA of the CDR3 is TGTGCCAGCAGCTATACCGGGACAGGGGTCCACGAGCAGTACTTC.

This clone was recorded a few times. The chain couples TRBV6-6 to TRBJ2-3; TRBD2 might be the D (5 bases). Between the trimmed V and J ends, which lost 0 bases and 4 bases, there was a span of 11 bases. The CDR3 sequence is 15 residues long. Germline V gene sequence: CDR1 MNHNY, CDR2 SVGAGI (reference sequence). Written as DNA, the CDR3 is TGTGCCAGCAGTTACTCCAGGCCCGGGGCAGATACGCAGTATTTT. Translating gives CASSYSRPGADTQYF.

This rearrangement joins TRBV6-1 to TRBJ2-5; 9 nucleotides match TRBD1. From germline, CDR1 is MNHNS and CDR2 SASEGT. The ends lost 6 bases at V and 4 bases at J; junction bases unmatched: 3. The CDR3 is 13 residues long. The CDR3 sequence: CASRGTGRETQYF. The CDR3 region has the DNA TGTGCCAGCAGGGGGACAGGGAGAGAGACCCAGTACTTC.

CDR3 in amino acids: CAQRSGGETQYF. CDR3 bases: TGTGCCCAGAGGAGCGGGGGGGAGACCCAGTACTTC. This chain joins TRBV6-1 and TRBJ2-5; 9 bases agree with TRBD2. Losses at the gene ends were 11 bases for V and 5 bases for J; bases not matched to a gene: 6. This CDR3 comprises 12 residues. Germline lookup yields CDR1 MNHNS and CDR2 SASEGT.

The rearrangement uses TRBV11-2 and TRBJ1-2, with 7 bases fitting TRBD1. The length of the CDR3 is 15 residues. The V gene's germline CDR1 is SGHAT and CDR2 FQNNGV. The junction had 10 bases not matched to a gene; V was cut back by 5 bases and J by 4 bases. In DNA, the CDR3 is TGTGCCAGCAGCCTCGGGTCGACAGGGTCCTATGGCTACACCTTC. This encodes CASSLGSTGSYGYTF.

The chain employs TRBV7-2 and TRBJ2-1, with D perhaps matching TRBD2 (5 bases). V was clipped by 2 bases and J by 3 bases, with 8 bases between them. The CDR3 totals 14 residues. In germline, CDR1 is SGHTA, CDR2 FQGNSA. The CDR3 reads CASSLFGDYNEQFF. CDR3 nucleotide sequence: TGTGCCAGCAGCTTATTCGGGGACTACAATGAGCAGTTCTTC.

The gene calls are TRBV23-1 and TRBJ1-5, with 7 bases that match TRBD1. TRBV23-1 qualifies as an ORF whose function is uncertain. The V segment lost 5 bases and the J segment 7 bases; nucleotides outside the gene matches: 11. This CDR3 spans 15 amino acids. The CDR3 DNA is TGCGCCAGCAGTACCCTTCAGGGGGTCCACCAGCCCCAGCATTTT. Its protein is CASSTLQGVHQPQHF.

This clone was observed a few times. Other nucleotide sequences from this sample produce the same CDR3. This chain joins TRBV5-4 and TRBJ1-4; D is perhaps TRBD1 (5 bases). Deletions cut 2 bases from V and 3 bases from J, with 8 bases between. The CDR3 is 14 residues long. Germline CDR1 SGHNT, CDR2 YYREEE (reference sequence). In nucleotides, the CDR3 is TGTGCCAGCAGCTTAAGGGGCCCTAATGAAAAACTGTTTTTT. Its protein product is CASSLRGPNEKLFF.

J is TRBJ1-2 and V is TRBV2; tentative D call: TRBD1 (6 bases). The germline V gene encodes CDR1 SNHLY and CDR2 FYNNEI. This CDR3 comprises 14 residues. The V end lost 8 bases, the J end lost 8 bases, and 21 bases lay between the germline ends. The CDR3 protein is CASRHRAPQQGYTF. CDR3 coding DNA: TGTGCCAGCCGACACAGGGCTCCCCAGCAGGGCTACACCTTC.

This clone was seen more than once but under ten times. This chain joins TRBV5-1 and TRBJ2-3, with TRBD2 matching over 11 bases. Looked up from germline, CDR1 is SGHRS and CDR2 is YFSETQ. The CDR3 spans 14 residues. The V segment lost 2 bases and the J segment 6 bases; nucleotides outside the gene matches: 2. CDR3 residues: CASSFSGGADTQYF. The CDR3 nucleotides read TGCGCCAGCAGCTTTAGCGGGGGGGCGGATACGCAGTATTTT.

The chain has TRBV7-3 and TRBJ2-5; 8 bases fit TRBD2. The end of the DNA aligns better with TRBJ2-7, so the J call may be wrong. This CDR3 region has 14 residues. Germline V gene sequence: CDR1 SGHTA, CDR2 FQGTGA. CDR3 region: CASSLTSGGNEQYF. The CDR3 DNA follows: TGTGCCAGCAGCTTAACCTCGGGAGGGAACGAGCAGTACTTC.

V usage is TRBV4-1 and J usage is TRBJ1-5, with D unclear. CDR3 length: 16 residues. CDR1 MGHRA and CDR2 YSYEKL come from the germline V gene. The ends were cut back, 0 bases at V and 4 bases at J, with 13 bases in the middle. For the CDR3, the DNA is TGCGCCAGCAGCCAAGACGCAGCGGGATTTAATCAGCCCCAGCATTTT. It translates to CASSQDAAGFNQPQHF.

The genes are TRBV5-8 and TRBJ1-3; D is unclear. Germline CDR1 SGHTS, CDR2 YDEGEE. The CDR3 contains 15 residues. The V end was cut by 0 bases, the J end by 0 bases, with 7 bases between. The CDR3 here is CASSLVATSGNTIYF. CDR3 DNA sequence: TGTGCCAGCAGCTTGGTGGCCACCTCTGGAAACACCATATATTTT.